A selection of T cell receptor beta chains follows, all from one sample in a study of T-cell memory formation after mild COVID-19. TCRdb passed the 5' RACE reads through MiXCR, listing each CDR3 protein once. The data show roughly 170,000 distinct CDR3 sequences, roughly 20% seen once. Input material: PBMCs or a T cell subset sorted from them (not recorded which). These receptors came from a man aged 18 to 35 who had mild COVID-19 (a few samples of this study predate the infection). Cell type and time point are not known. Each CDR3 is given with its conserved first and last residue. D genes are given only for firm matches. Size is stated for part of the rows, as once, few or many counts, or as a class when the clone is expanded.

CASSLDIGDEKLFF	TGCGCCAGCAGCTTAGACATCGGGGATGAAAAACTGTTTTTT	.	TRBV5-1	TRBJ1-4	few
CASSNGLSGMETQYF	TGTGCCAGCAGTAATGGACTCTCCGGAATGGAGACCCAGTACTTC	.	TRBV6-2/TRBV6-3	TRBJ2-5	few
CASRPGQHSPLHF	TGTGCCAGCAGGCCGGGACAGCATTCACCCCTCCACTTT	TRBD1	TRBV6-2/TRBV6-3	TRBJ1-6	.
CATSARQETQYF	TGTGCCACCTCGGCCCGCCAAGAGACCCAGTACTTC	.	TRBV21-1	TRBJ2-5	.
CASSRQPNTGELFF	TGCGCCAGCAGTCGACAGCCTAACACCGGGGAGCTGTTTTTT	.	TRBV5-1	TRBJ2-2	.
CASSSPFRDSNTGQYF	TGTGCCAGCAGCTCCCCATTTCGGGACAGCAACACCGGGCAGTACTTC	TRBD1	TRBV7-6	TRBJ2-7	few
CSASTGTPIGPQHF	TGCAGTGCTTCTACCGGGACACCCATCGGGCCCCAGCATTTT	.	TRBV20-1	TRBJ1-5	few
CASLTGSGANVLTF	TGTGCCAGCCTTACGGGCTCTGGGGCCAACGTCCTGACTTTC	.	TRBV6-1	TRBJ2-6	.
CASSTSGPGYTF	TGTGCCAGCAGCACCTCAGGGCCTGGCTACACCTTC	.	TRBV2	TRBJ1-2	.
CASSLAVPRSKETQYF	TGCGCCAGCAGCTTGGCCGTGCCTAGAAGTAAGGAGACCCAGTACTTC	.	TRBV5-1	TRBJ2-5	.
CASSPQGLYGYTF	TGCGCCAGCAGCCCACAGGGACTCTATGGCTACACCTTC	.	TRBV4-3	TRBJ1-2	.
CASSLRGAAEAFF	TGTGCCAGCAGTTTAAGGGGGGCCGCTGAAGCTTTCTTT	.	TRBV12-3/TRBV12-4	TRBJ1-1	.
CSAPLDGTDTQYF	TGCAGTGCCCCGTTAGATGGCACAGATACGCAGTATTTT	.	TRBV20-1	TRBJ2-3	.
CASSLAGVQETQYF	TGTGCCAGCAGCCTAGCGGGCGTCCAAGAGACCCAGTACTTC	TRBD2	TRBV7-2	TRBJ2-5	many
CASSQGTGKSSYEQYF	TGCGCCAGCAGTCAAGGGACAGGGAAGAGCTCCTACGAGCAGTACTTC	TRBD1	TRBV23-1	TRBJ2-7	.
CSAHGTSGYNEQFF	TGCAGTGCTCACGGGACTAGCGGGTACAATGAGCAGTTCTTC	TRBD2	TRBV20-1	TRBJ2-1	.
CASSLFQGVNMAGELFF	TGCGCCAGCAGCTTGTTTCAGGGAGTGAATATGGCCGGGGAGCTGTTTTTT	.	TRBV5-1	TRBJ2-2	.
CASSLGAALRDTQYF	TGTGCCAGCAGCTTAGGGGCAGCCCTTCGCGATACGCAGTATTTT	.	TRBV11-2	TRBJ2-3	.